The next 23 T cell receptor beta chains were all read from a single sample in a study of shared clonotypes between healthy human individuals. Some clones are missing from TCRdb's copy, which holds only in-frame ones; the method was immunoSEQ multiplex PCR. The sample carries about 2.2 million clones, roughly 93% recorded once. Naive CD8 cells lacked CD45RO, underwent positive selection for CCR7 and left out terminally differentiated effector memory CD45RA+ cells. The sequenced sample consisted of naive CD8+ T cells from PBMCs. The receptors stem from a man in his late teens or twenties in good health. Some clones in this sample may be carry-over from other donors' samples.

The chain couples TRBV5-1 to TRBJ2-7; D may match TRBD1 or TRBD2 (5 bases each). The V gene lost 4 bases and the J gene lost 1 base, with 15 bases spanning the gap. The CDR3 contains 15 residues. Germline V CDR1 and CDR2: SGHRS, YFSETQ. This chain's CDR3 is CASSPHRDGSYEQYF. Written as DNA, the CDR3 is TGCGCCAGCAGCCCGCACCGGGACGGGTCCTACGAGCAGTACTTC.

Remarks on this clone: This CDR3 is also generated by other DNA sequences in the sample. The rearrangement joins TRBV7-2 to TRBJ1-5; D uncertain. From germline, CDR1 is SGHTA and CDR2 FQGNSA. V gave up 3 bases and J gave up 7 bases, with 7 bases separating them. This CDR3 has 12 amino acids. The DNA of the CDR3 is TGTGCCAGCAGCTTCCTCGGCCAGCCCCAGCATTTT. Residues: CASSFLGQPQHF. Together with reference TRBV7-2 and TRBJ1-5, the CDR3 gives the full variable domain: GAGVSQSPSNKVTEKGKDVELRCDPISGHTALYWYRQSLGQGLEFLIYFQGNSAPDKSGLPSDRFSAERTGGSVSTLTIQRTQQEDSAVYLCASSFLGQPQHFGDGTRLSIL.

The chain is built from TRBV9 and TRBJ1-4; weak D call: TRBD1 (5 bases). The length of the CDR3 is 16 residues. The V gene lost 2 bases and the J gene lost 4 bases, with 15 bases spanning the gap. Per germline, CDR1 SGDLS and CDR2 YYNGEE. The DNA of the CDR3 is TGTGCCAGCAGCGTTAGAGGGACTCCTTATAATGAAAAACTGTTTTTT. It codes for CASSVRGTPYNEKLFF. Combining the CDR3 with reference TRBV9 and TRBJ1-4 gives the whole variable domain DSGVTQTPKHLITATGQRVTLRCSPRSGDLSVYWYQQSLDQGLQFLIQYYNGEERAKGNILERFSAQQFPDLHSELNLSSLELGDSALYFCASSVRGTPYNEKLFFGSGTQLSVL.

This clone turned up a few times. This chain joins TRBV4-1 and TRBJ2-7, with D maybe TRBD2 (6 bases). Trimming took off 3 bases at V and 6 bases at J, with 9 bases between the two ends. The CDR3 is 12 amino acids. Per the germline V gene, CDR1 is MGHRA and CDR2 is YSYEKL. Here the CDR3 DNA reads TGCGCCAGCAGCCATCGGGGGAGCGAGCAGTACTTC. Translating it yields CASSHRGSEQYF.

This sequence joins TRBV15 and TRBJ2-1; D ambiguous. V lost 3 bases to trimming and J lost 9 bases, with 12 bases between them. The CDR3 loop spans 13 amino acids. Germline-derived CDR1 and CDR2 are LNHNV and YYDKDF (reference sequence). The CDR3 sequence: CATSSLLDPEQFF. In nucleotides, the CDR3 is TGTGCCACCAGCAGCCTCCTAGATCCTGAGCAGTTCTTC.

This sequence joins TRBV5-1 and TRBJ2-1, with D maybe TRBD2 (6 bases). This CDR3 comprises 14 residues. The germline gives CDR1 SGHRS, CDR2 YFSETQ. V was shortened by 2 bases and J by 0 bases, with 6 bases between the two germline ends. The CDR3 is CASSFGSSYNEQFF. For the CDR3, the DNA is TGCGCCAGCAGCTTCGGGAGCTCCTACAATGAGCAGTTCTTC. The full variable domain, rest sourced from reference TRBV5-1 and TRBJ2-1, is KAGVTQTPRYLIKTRGQQVTLSCSPISGHRSVSWYQQTPGQGLQFLFEYFSETQRNKGNFPGRFSGRQFSNSRSEMNVSTLELGDSALYLCASSFGSSYNEQFFGPGTRLTVL.

The chain uses TRBV5-1 and TRBJ1-1; D remains unclear. Looked up from germline, CDR1 is SGHRS and CDR2 is YFSETQ. Deletions cut 1 base from V and 6 bases from J, with 10 bases between. The length of the CDR3 is 13 residues. The CDR3 spells CASSLKASAEAFF. DNA for the CDR3: TGCGCCAGCAGCTTGAAGGCTTCGGCTGAAGCTTTCTTT.

V gene TRBV19 combines with J gene TRBJ2-7, with D possibly called TRBD1 or TRBD2 (5 bases each). The germline V gene encodes CDR1 LNHDA and CDR2 SQIVND (reference sequence). The CDR3 has 13 amino acids. V was clipped by 5 bases and J by 8 bases, with 16 bases between them. The CDR3 DNA reads as TGTGCCAGTAGTGATGGGGCGGGTAACAAGCAGTACTTC. This gives the protein CASSDGAGNKQYF.

The rearrangement joins TRBV9 to TRBJ2-3; 11 bases are a match to TRBD2. The trim removed 3 bases at V and 5 bases at J, leaving 5 bases unmatched. Germline assignment: CDR1 SGDLS and CDR2 YYNGEE. CDR3 size: 15 residues. The CDR3 sequence: CASSAGTSGIDTQYF. The CDR3 bases are TGTGCCAGCAGCGCCGGGACTAGCGGCATAGATACGCAGTATTTT.

V usage is TRBV10-3 and J usage is TRBJ1-2; D remains ambiguous. Per the germline V gene, CDR1 is ENHRY and CDR2 is SYGVKD. Deletions cut 0 bases from V and 0 bases from J, with 11 bases between. The CDR3 runs to 16 residues. The CDR3 DNA follows: TGTGCCATCAGTGAGTCGGTCCGAGCCCCTAACTATGGCTACACCTTC. Translating it yields CAISESVRAPNYGYTF.

V and J are TRBV9 and TRBJ2-1, with a possible D match to TRBD1 (6 bases). Trimming cost V 5 bases and J 0 bases, with 18 bases left between them. CDR1 is SGDLS and CDR2 is YYNGEE in the germline V gene. This CDR3 comprises 17 residues. Here the CDR3 reads CASSGRGTLSSYNEQFF. The CDR3 bases are TGTGCCAGCAGTGGAAGGGGGACATTGAGCTCCTACAATGAGCAGTTCTTC.

The chain has TRBV5-6 and TRBJ2-1, with 7 bases that match TRBD2. The CDR3 is made up of 17 amino acids. J was trimmed by 0 bases and V by 4 bases; bases with no gene match: 10. Germline V gives CDR1 SGHDT, CDR2 YYEEEE. In DNA, the CDR3 is TGTGCCAGCAGCATGGGAGGGACCCTCCACTCCTACAATGAGCAGTTCTTC. Translation: CASSMGGTLHSYNEQFF.

V usage is TRBV7-7 and J usage is TRBJ1-4, with a tentative D call TRBD1 (6 bases). Trimming took off 1 base at V and 3 bases at J, with 9 bases between the two ends. The CDR3 is 15 residues long. Per germline, CDR1 SSHAT and CDR2 FNYEAQ (reference sequence). The CDR3 reads CASSLDSGANEKLFF. Here the CDR3 DNA reads TGTGCCAGCAGCTTAGATTCAGGGGCTAATGAAAAACTGTTTTTT.

The chain carries TRBV4-1 and TRBJ1-5; D remains ambiguous. The V end was cut by 0 bases, the J end by 7 bases, with 10 bases between. CDR3 length: 14 residues. CDR1 MGHRA and CDR2 YSYEKL come from the germline V gene. The CDR3: CASSQDKGGQPQHF. CDR3 nucleotides: TGCGCCAGCAGCCAAGATAAAGGCGGCCAGCCCCAGCATTTT.

The CDR3 region has the DNA TGTGCCAGTAGTATAATTGTCTATGCGGAGACCCAGTACTTC. It codes for CASSIIVYAETQYF. This chain joins TRBV19 and TRBJ2-5; D gene unclear. Between the trimmed V and J ends, which lost 2 bases and 5 bases, there was a span of 12 bases. Germline V gene data show CDR1 as LNHDA and CDR2 as SQIVND (reference sequence). CDR3 size: 14 residues.

The chain joins TRBV7-8 to TRBJ2-5; TRBD1 agrees at 8 bases. Germline CDR1 is SGHVS and CDR2 is FQNEAQ. Trimming took 5 bases from V and 1 from J; bases not matched to a gene: 6. The CDR3 has 15 amino acids. In nucleotides, the CDR3 is TGTGCCAGCAGCACCCCGGACAGGGCCCAAGAGACCCAGTACTTC. Translating it yields CASSTPDRAQETQYF.

V gene TRBV4-1 combines with J gene TRBJ1-1; D is possibly TRBD1 (5 bases). CDR1 is MGHRA, CDR2 YSYEKL, per germline. The germline V and J ends were trimmed by 4 bases and 0 bases, with 12 bases remaining between them. The CDR3 totals 15 residues. CDR3 sequence reads: CASSPRDGLNTEAFF. The CDR3 coding sequence is TGCGCCAGCAGCCCTCGGGACGGTCTGAACACTGAAGCTTTCTTT.

The V and J genes are TRBV6-1 and TRBJ2-1; D possibly matches TRBD1 or TRBD2 (5 bases each). Trimming removed 5 bases from V and 13 bases from J, with 15 bases in between. Germline V gene sequence: CDR1 MNHNS, CDR2 SASEGT. This CDR3 region has 12 residues. The DNA of the CDR3 is TGTGCCAGCAGTTCCGGGACCGCGGGCCAGTTCTTC. It specifies CASSSGTAGQFF.

This clone has a single count. V is TRBV27 and J is TRBJ2-7; 8 bases agree with TRBD1. The V gene end was trimmed by 9 bases and the J gene end by 2 bases; junction bases not matched to a gene: 9. The CDR3 is made up of 14 amino acids. Germline V gene sequence: CDR1 MNHEY, CDR2 SMNVEV (reference sequence). CDR3 sequence reads: CASTDRVGTYEQYF. The DNA of the CDR3 is TGTGCCAGTACGGACAGGGTCGGCACCTACGAGCAGTACTTC.

A word on this clone: The same CDR3 also results from other DNA sequences found in this sample. The chain couples TRBV9 to TRBJ1-2, with D tentatively TRBD1 (5 bases). Per the germline V gene, CDR1 is SGDLS and CDR2 is YYNGEE. V dropped 0 bases and J dropped 2 bases, with 11 bases sitting between them. This CDR3 is built from 15 residues. CDR3 DNA: TGTGCCAGCAGCGTAGGGGCAGGGACGAACTATGGCTACACCTTC. This sequence encodes CASSVGAGTNYGYTF.

The chain recombines TRBV27 with TRBJ2-1; D is possibly TRBD1 (6 bases). This CDR3 is built from 15 residues. V gave up 5 bases and J gave up 0 bases, with 11 bases separating them. CDR1 MNHEY and CDR2 SMNVEV come from the germline V gene (reference sequence). The CDR3 DNA is TGTGCCAGCAGTGGGGGACACATCTCCTACAATGAGCAGTTCTTC. Its protein is CASSGGHISYNEQFF.

The chain is built from TRBV6-1 and TRBJ2-1; 7 positions agree with TRBD1. The CDR3 is made up of 14 amino acids. J gave up 5 bases and V 6 bases, and 7 bases lay outside the gene matches. Germline assignment: CDR1 MNHNS and CDR2 SASEGT. In DNA form, the CDR3 reads TGTGCCAGCAGGGGTGGGACAGCCCACAATGAGCAGTTCTTC. Translated, it gives CASRGGTAHNEQFF.

The chain links TRBV7-9 to TRBJ2-1, with 7 positions matching TRBD2. Germline assignment: CDR1 SEHNR and CDR2 FQNEAQ (reference sequence). The CDR3 totals 17 residues. Germline trimming cut 5 bases from V and 7 bases from J; bases unmatched to any gene: 17. The CDR3 nucleotides are TGTGCCAGCAGCCCGGCGGGGTTGGCGGGAGAGGTGAATGAGCAGTTCTTC. This sequence encodes CASSPAGLAGEVNEQFF.